This TCR beta chain was sequenced for a study of T cell responses to AZD1222 COVID-19 vaccine. Study-wide points: Spike-wide vaccine-associated CD4 TCRs dominated at 160-218 and 743-854.

Clones were read by immunoSEQ multiplex PCR, and TCRdb kept only the in-frame ones, dropping some. The sample gives 200,000 or so clones, almost 90% of which show up once; roughly 8% is in the top ten. Concerning this clone itself: The antigen remains unidentified.

V trimming: 8 bases; J trimming: 0 bases; junction bases outside the gene matches: 7. The CDR3 runs 15 residues. Germline assignment: CDR1 MNHEY and CDR2 SVGAGI. The origin of this receptor is an adult in good health. The rearrangement joins TRBV6-5 to TRBJ1-3, with 7 bases identical to TRBD1. Sequences were derived from peripheral blood, sampled on day 0 of AZD1222 vaccination. CDR3 bases: TGTGCCAGCCAGACAGGGCCCGCCTCTGGAAACACCATATATTTT. As protein: CASQTGPASGNTIYF.